The next 10 T cell receptor beta chains were all read from a single sample in a study of identical twins. Using its own MiXCR run on the 5' RACE reads, TCRdb lists one record per CDR3 protein. The sample contains 450,000 or so distinct CDR3 sequences, approximately 15% of which appear only once. In addition, the sample was reused for a study of yellow fever vaccine responses in identical twins.

The sample comprised CD4+ T cells sorted from blood. The receptors stem from a woman aged 18-35 years in good health.

The chain employs TRBV6-4 and TRBJ2-2, with D possibly TRBD2 on 5 matching bases. Germline V gene lookup returns CDR1 MRHNA and CDR2 SNTAGT. Trimming stripped 4 bases from V and 6 bases from J, with 15 bases between. There are 15 residues in the CDR3. CDR3 nucleotide sequence: TGTGCCAGCAGTGTCGGCGGGCTTATACCCGGGGAGCTGTTTTTT. Translation: CASSVGGLIPGELFF.

The chain joins TRBV11-1 to TRBJ2-1, with 8 positions matching TRBD2. CDR1 is SGHAT, CDR2 FQDESV, per germline (reference sequence). This CDR3 is built from 15 residues. The V gene end was trimmed by 3 bases and the J gene end by 3 bases; junction bases not matched to a gene: 4. This chain's CDR3 is CASSFGTRVYNEQFF. CDR3 sequence (DNA): TGTGCCAGCAGCTTCGGGACTAGGGTCTACAATGAGCAGTTCTTC.

The chain links TRBV20-1 to TRBJ2-7; TRBD1 matches 9 bases. The CDR3 has 15 amino acids. J gave up 1 base and V 0 bases, and 4 bases lay outside the gene matches. Germline V gene data show CDR1 as DFQATT and CDR2 as SNEGSKA (reference sequence). CDR3 sequence (DNA): TGCAGTGCTAGAGAAGGACAGGGGCTTTCCTACGAGCAGTACTTC. This sequence encodes CSAREGQGLSYEQYF.

Only a few counts were recorded for this clonotype. The J gene is TRBJ2-7, the V gene TRBV21-1; the table names TRBD1, a call not compared with the DNA. TRBV21-1 is described as a pseudogene. There are 20 residues in the CDR3. The CDR3 coding sequence is TGTGCCAGCAGCAAATATAACCTACCGAAGCCCGACAGGGGGCTGGGCGAGCAGTACTTC. Protein product: CASSKYNLPKPDRGLGEQYF.

This clonotype was seen only a few times. The chain links TRBV9 to TRBJ2-4; D gene unclear. CDR1 is SGDLS and CDR2 is YYNGEE in the germline V gene. The CDR3 is 15 amino acids. V lost 0 bases and J 1 base, leaving 8 bases between the germline ends. The CDR3 is CASSVEGNAKNIQYF. The CDR3, as DNA: TGTGCCAGCAGCGTAGAAGGCAACGCCAAAAACATTCAGTACTTC. The full variable domain, its missing parts supplied by reference TRBV9 and TRBJ2-4, is DSGVTQTPKHLITATGQRVTLRCSPRSGDLSVYWYQQSLDQGLQFLIQYYNGEERAKGNILERFSAQQFPDLHSELNLSSLELGDSALYFCASSVEGNAKNIQYFGAGTRLSVL.

The CDR3 spells CASSPRGQGLGAETQYF. CDR3 nucleotide sequence: TGCGCCAGCAGCCCCCGCGGACAGGGACTGGGGGCAGAGACCCAGTACTTC. The gene calls are TRBV5-1 and TRBJ2-5, with 8 bases aligning to TRBD1. Germline trimming cut 4 bases from V and 4 bases from J; bases unmatched to any gene: 15. Germline CDR1 and CDR2: SGHRS and YFSETQ. The CDR3 consists of 17 residues.

This chain connects TRBV9 to TRBJ2-7; no clear D. V gave up 2 bases and J gave up 4 bases, with 7 bases separating them. Germline V CDR1 and CDR2: SGDLS, YYNGEE. This CDR3 is built from 12 residues. CDR3: CASSVNDYEQYF. In nucleotides, the CDR3 is TGTGCCAGCAGCGTTAACGATTACGAGCAGTACTTC. Variable domain in full (rest from reference TRBV9 and TRBJ2-7): DSGVTQTPKHLITATGQRVTLRCSPRSGDLSVYWYQQSLDQGLQFLIQYYNGEERAKGNILERFSAQQFPDLHSELNLSSLELGDSALYFCASSVNDYEQYFGPGTRLTVT.

The chain uses TRBV20-1 and TRBJ2-7; 10 bases align to TRBD2. The CDR3 contains 15 residues. The germline CDR1 and CDR2 sequences are DFQATT and SNEGSKA (reference sequence). The V gene end was trimmed by 4 bases and the J gene end by 2 bases; junction bases not matched to a gene: 8. DNA for the CDR3: TGCAGTGCTATTCCTAGCGGGGGCCTTGCCTACGAGCAGTACTTC. Protein product: CSAIPSGGLAYEQYF.

The chain uses TRBV7-9 and TRBJ2-1; 11 nucleotides align to TRBD2. V lost 1 base and J lost 10; bases outside the gene matches: 3. Germline CDR1 reads SEHNR; CDR2 reads FQNEAQ (reference sequence). This CDR3 is built from 14 residues. In DNA, the CDR3 is TGTGCCAGCAGCTTAGTCACTAGCGGGAGAGAGCAGTTCTTC. It is translated as CASSLVTSGREQFF.

This clonotype was observed at least ten times. V gene TRBV4-3 combines with J gene TRBJ1-4; D remains unclear. Germline CDR1 and CDR2: LGHNA and YSLEER. The CDR3 consists of 12 residues. V dropped 6 bases and J dropped 8 bases, with 10 bases sitting between them. The CDR3 sequence: CASSRIGEKLFF. The CDR3 nucleotides read TGCGCCAGCAGTCGAATAGGGGAAAAACTGTTTTTT.